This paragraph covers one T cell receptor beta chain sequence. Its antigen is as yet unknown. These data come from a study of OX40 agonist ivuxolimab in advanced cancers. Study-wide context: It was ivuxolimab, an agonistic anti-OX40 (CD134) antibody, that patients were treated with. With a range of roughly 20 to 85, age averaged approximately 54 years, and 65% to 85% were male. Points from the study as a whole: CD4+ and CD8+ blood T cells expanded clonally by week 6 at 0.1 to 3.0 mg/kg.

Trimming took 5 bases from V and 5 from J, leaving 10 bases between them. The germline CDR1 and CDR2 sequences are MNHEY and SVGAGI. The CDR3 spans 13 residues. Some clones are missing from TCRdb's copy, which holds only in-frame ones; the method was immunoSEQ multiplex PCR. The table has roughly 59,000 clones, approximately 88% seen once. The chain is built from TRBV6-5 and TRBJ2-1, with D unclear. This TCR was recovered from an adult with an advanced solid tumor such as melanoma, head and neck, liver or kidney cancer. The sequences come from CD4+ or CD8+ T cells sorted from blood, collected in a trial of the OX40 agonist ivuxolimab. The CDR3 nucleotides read TGTGCCAGCAGTCGAGGCAGCAACAATGAGCAGTTCTTC. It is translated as CASSRGSNNEQFF.